This T cell receptor (beta chain) was documented in a study of OX40 agonist ivuxolimab in advanced cancers. About the research overall: The dose of intravenous ivuxolimab that patients received every 2 weeks ranged from 0.01 to 10 mg/kg.

A remark on this clone: The antigen is unknown.

Autoimmune disease history or systemic immunosuppression was exclusionary. Measured with immunoSEQ multiplex PCR; TCRdb has only the in-frame clones, and not every one. The sample shows over 55,000 clones, 84% of them seen only once. Study observations and caveats: Circulating CD4+ and CD8+ T cells showed clonal expansion by week 6 at 0.1 to 3.0 mg/kg.

With V trimmed by 4 bases and J by 2 bases, 8 bases remained unmatched. The CDR3 covers 15 residues. Germline assignment: CDR1 GTSNPN and CDR2 SVGIG (reference sequence). The chain links TRBV30 to TRBJ1-2; TRBD1 aligns across 9 bases. The specimen was CD4+ or CD8+ T cells sorted from blood, collected in a trial of the OX40 agonist ivuxolimab. The source of this sequence is an adult with an advanced solid tumor such as melanoma, head and neck, liver or kidney cancer. CDR3 coding DNA: TGTGCCTGGAAACCACTAGGACAGGGGAACTATGGCTACACCTTC. Translating gives CAWKPLGQGNYGYTF.